This passage covers 5 T cell receptor beta chains from one sample sequenced in a study of cytomegalovirus exposure and HLA in healthy donors. Primers included in the PCR were 60 Vbeta and 13 Jbeta primers. This table comes from immunoSEQ multiplex PCR, and its TCRdb copy is limited to in-frame clones, with some not included. In the table there are 150,000 to 200,000 clones, roughly 13% of which are singletons. The source material was PBMCs. The origin of the receptors is a man over 45 in good health and CMV-seropositive.

In this sample, this clone turned up a few times. V is TRBV14 and J is TRBJ2-3; tentatively, D is TRBD2 (5 bases). Germline V gene lookup returns CDR1 SGHDN and CDR2 FVKESK. This CDR3 has 14 residues. V gave up 5 bases and J gave up 8 bases, with 17 bases separating them. CDR3 in DNA: TGTGCCAGCAGCGCGCGGGTCTCGGCGGGTACGCAGTATTTT. Protein: CASSARVSAGTQYF.

The chain joins TRBV27 to TRBJ2-5; 9 bases map to TRBD1. The CDR3 runs 16 residues. Trimming removed 3 bases from V and 1 base from J; junction bases left unmatched: 6. Germline V CDR1 and CDR2: MNHEY, SMNVEV (reference sequence). The CDR3 DNA sequence: TGTGCCAGCAGTTTCACAACGACAGGGGGCCAAGAGACCCAGTACTTC. Protein: CASSFTTTGGQETQYF.

A few counts support this clone. The chain couples TRBV5-1 to TRBJ2-1; 7 bases are a match to TRBD1. V lost 4 bases to trimming and J lost 8 bases; unmatched junction nucleotides: 9. Germline-derived CDR1 and CDR2 are SGHRS and YFSETQ. The CDR3 extends over 14 amino acids. This CDR3 reads CASSIPTGADEQFF. In DNA, the CDR3 is TGCGCCAGCAGCATCCCTACAGGGGCCGATGAGCAGTTCTTC.

The CDR3 spells CASSQGGKKQYF. CDR3 nucleotide sequence: TGTGCCAGCAGCCAAGGAGGGAAGAAGCAGTACTTC. The gene calls are TRBV4-2 and TRBJ2-7; maybe TRBD2 (5 bases). This CDR3 spans 12 amino acids. In germline, CDR1 is LGHNA, CDR2 YNFKEQ. With 1 base removed from V and 8 bases from J, the gap between germline ends came to 9 bases.

This clone was seen only a few times. The gene calls are TRBV27 and TRBJ1-2; possibly TRBD1 for D (5 bases). Germline V gene sequence: CDR1 MNHEY, CDR2 SMNVEV (reference sequence). Trimming took off 5 bases at V and 1 base at J, with 11 bases between the two ends. The CDR3 extends over 14 amino acids. The CDR3 region has the DNA TGTGCCAGCAGTCCACTGACAGATAACTATGGCTACACCTTC. It yields the protein CASSPLTDNYGYTF.